This TCR beta chain was documented in a study of T cells in localized non-small cell lung cancer (TCRdb year 2020). The study in broad terms: T cell repertoires of approximately 250 early-stage NSCLC patients were analyzed, with tumors being compared against uninvolved tumor-adjacent lungs. The cohort was made up of under 250 treatment-naive NSCLC patients whose localized lung tumors had been resected. A mean age of roughly 66 years was recorded for the NSCLC patients, of whom more than 120 were male and 100 to 110 were female. What the study reported, not specific to this receptor: Of the top 100 tumor clones, a median of around 57 were detected in paired uninvolved adjacent lung; approximately 30 were also among that lung's top 100. Uninvolved tumor-adjacent lung showed the highest T cell clonality, higher than tumor, which suggests more focused antigenic responses in the uninvolved tumor-adjacent lung. Multi-region tumor sequencing was not performed, so intratumor heterogeneity could not be excluded. Because the study design was exploratory, TCR variables were selected using unadjusted p-values without false-discovery rate correction. Higher T cell density in blood was associated with longer overall survival, whereas higher clonality in adjacent lung was associated with shorter survival.

On this clone: The antigen this receptor binds is unknown. Base qualities are not at hand, and no much larger clone is one base apart.

CDR1 and CDR2, per the germline V gene (reference sequence), are LNHDA and SQIVND. The CDR3 covers 15 residues, taking in both the cysteine and the phenylalanine. Just the 45-base CDR3 DNA is kept, in frame starting at base 1. Cut back by 5 bases and 3 bases, the V and J ends lie 14 bases apart. At diagnosis, tumor, uninvolved tumor-adjacent lung and peripheral blood were collected and then preserved as a mix of FFPE and fresh-frozen material. For TCR repertoire profiling, the blood samples were analyzed as peripheral blood mononuclear cells. The immunoSEQ Assay was used to sequence TCR beta CDR3 regions from DNA. In the source study's methods: To compute T cell density, TCR beta template counts were normalized to usable DNA, which was estimated by amplifying housekeeping genes. Using the preseqR package, richness was estimated by extrapolating to 120,000 templates for tissue samples and 400,000 templates for PBMC samples. Clonality was taken to be one minus Pielou's evenness. Tissue-enriched TCRs were identified by differential abundance testing using productive amino-acid clonotypes, minimum total count 5 and alpha 0.1. The Jaccard Index and the Morisita Overlap Index were used to quantify repertoire overlap between compartments. GLIPH clustered TCR beta CDR3s with public tetramer-defined viral CDR3s; viral motifs required at least three viral sequences plus V-gene enrichment. TCRdb provides this immuneACCESS table in a form limited to in-frame rearrangements. Some clones are lacking; in checked studies, under half of them reflect an unresolved V gene, and why the rest are absent is not known. V, J and clone size reflect that table, while D and trimming were determined from the DNA. This sample holds about 37,000 clones; less than 95% were observed only once. The ten top clones hold over 9.5% of the sample.

This sample comprised peripheral blood mononuclear cells, obtained before any cancer treatment. The clonotype was recovered from a female donor older than 55 with stage II lung adenocarcinoma. Recombination linked TRBV19 to TRBJ1-5, with no confident D gene call. The DNA sequence reads TGTGCCAGTAGTCGGGGTCTGCAAATCAATCAGCCCCAGCATTTT. Its coded protein is CASSRGLQINQPQHF.